The entry below describes one TCR beta chain. Its antigen is not identified. The data originate from a study of T cell responses to AZD1222 COVID-19 vaccine. CDR1 is SQVTM, CDR2 ANQGSEA, per germline. V was clipped by 7 bases and J by 2 bases, with 9 bases between them. The CDR3 length is 12 residues. TCRdb's copy holds only in-frame clones and misses some; the assay was immunoSEQ multiplex PCR. This table holds approximately 150,000 clones, roughly 90% found once. Findings of the study overall: Donor demographics were predominantly white British with a female majority; clonal diversity may be underestimated. CD4 TCRs associated with vaccination spanned spike, dominating at 160-218 and 743-854.

The sequencing here drew on peripheral blood, taken on day 0 of AZD1222 vaccination. The receptor was derived from an adult in good health. This chain uses TRBV29-1 with TRBJ1-3, with D possibly matching TRBD1 (6 bases). The DNA for the CDR3 is TGCAGCGGCCGGGGGCCTGGAAACACCATATATTTT. Protein: CSGRGPGNTIYF.